These T cell receptor beta chains were read from a single sample in a study of beta chain features in type 1 diabetes. TCRdb's table, derived via immunoSEQ multiplex PCR, lists solely in-frame clones and lacks some. The sample includes 200,000 to 300,000 clones, about a tenth seen only once; the top ten take roughly 0.017%. Input material: naive CD4+ T cells from blood. The origin of the receptors is a man aged 25-40 years with type 1 diabetes. Both conserved end residues are part of each CDR3. D genes are given only for firm matches. A row's size may be missing; if present it is once, few, many or a size class.

TGTGCCTGGAGGGCGGAGGGAACCGGGGAGCTGTTTTTT,CAWRAEGTGELFF,TRBJ2-2,few,-,TRBV30
TGTGCCAGCAGTGAAAAGGGGATCTACGAGCAGTACTTC,CASSEKGIYEQYF,TRBJ2-7,few,-,TRBV2
TGTGCCAGCACCAAGCGGGGCACCGGAATGGGTGAAAAACTGTTTTTT,CASTKRGTGMGEKLFF,TRBJ1-4,few,-,TRBV2
TGTGCCAGTAGCCCCCGGGACAGAAGGACAGATACGCAGTATTTT,CASSPRDRRTDTQYF,TRBJ2-3,once,TRBD1,TRBV19
TGTGCCAGCAGCTTGGGGGCAGGGGGCCTCAATCAGCCCCAGCATTTT,CASSLGAGGLNQPQHF,TRBJ1-5,-,TRBD1,TRBV7-9
TGCAGCGTTGAGACAGGGGTCGAGACCCAGTACTTC,CSVETGVETQYF,TRBJ2-5,-,TRBD1,TRBV29-1
TGTGCCAGCAGCCAAGCAGGAACGGCCTCAACCCAGTACTTC,CASSQAGTASTQYF,TRBJ2-5,few,-,TRBV4-2
TGTGCCAGCAGCGCCTCACATTACAATGAGCAGTTCTTC,CASSASHYNEQFF,TRBJ2-1,-,-,TRBV9
TGTGCCAGCATGCAGTACTATGGCTACACCTTC,CASMQYYGYTF,TRBJ1-2,-,-,TRBV28
TGTGCCAGCAGCGTAGGGCAGGGTAGCCCCCTCCACTTT,CASSVGQGSPLHF,TRBJ1-6,-,-,TRBV9